These T cell receptor beta chains were read from a single sample in a study of cytomegalovirus exposure and HLA in healthy donors. Libraries were prepared by immunoSEQ multiplex PCR; TCRdb keeps only in-frame clonotypes and omits some of them. Seen here are a few hundred thousand clones, 80% to 90% observed once, and the top ten hold approximately 2.8%. The sample consisted of PBMCs. The source is a man aged 25 to 45 in good health and CMV-seronegative. Both conserved end residues are part of each CDR3. A D gene is named only where the DNA matches it firmly. Only some rows state a clone size, as once, few, many or a class for expanded clones.

v_gene	abundance	d_gene	j_gene	CDR3aa	CDR3nt
TRBV28	NA	NA	TRBJ2-5	CASTSLGQETQYF	TGTGCCAGCACCTCACTAGGACAAGAGACCCAGTACTTC
TRBV28	NA	TRBD1	TRBJ1-1	CASSPSGQWNTEAFF	TGTGCCAGCAGTCCATCGGGACAGTGGAACACTGAAGCTTTCTTT
TRBV7-9	NA	NA	TRBJ2-4	CSSSPERETLAKNIQYF	TGTTCCAGCAGCCCCGAACGGGAGACTCTAGCCAAAAACATTCAGTACTTC
TRBV27	NA	TRBD1	TRBJ1-6	CASSFSVRAGTVYSPLHF	TGTGCCAGCAGTTTTTCGGTTAGGGCCGGGACAGTTTATTCACCCCTCCACTTT
TRBV6-1	NA	NA	TRBJ2-5	CASRAGLAQETQYF	TGTGCCAGCAGGGCCGGACTCGCCCAAGAGACCCAGTACTTC
TRBV7-2	NA	TRBD2	TRBJ2-1	CASSPSGGAYNEQFF	TGTGCCAGCAGCCCGAGCGGGGGCGCTTACAATGAGCAGTTCTTC
TRBV7-3	NA	TRBD2	TRBJ2-7	CASSLIAGGDEQYF	TGTGCCAGCAGCTTGATAGCGGGGGGGGACGAGCAGTACTTC
TRBV19	NA	TRBD1	TRBJ1-2	CASSPNRGPDYTF	TGTGCCAGTAGTCCAAACAGGGGCCCTGACTACACCTTC
TRBV9	NA	NA	TRBJ1-2	CASSARDTYYGYTF	TGTGCCAGCAGCGCCCGGGACACTTACTATGGCTACACCTTC
TRBV7-9	once	NA	TRBJ2-5	CASSRWETQYF	TGTGCCAGCAGCCGGTGGGAGACCCAGTACTTC
TRBV25-1	once	TRBD2	TRBJ2-3	CASSESGGGNLAEDTQYF	TGTGCCAGCAGTGAATCGGGGGGGGGAAACTTGGCAGAGGATACGCAGTATTTT
TRBV9	NA	NA	TRBJ1-2	CASSVGLKGGAQGYGYTF	TGTGCCAGCAGCGTAGGCCTGAAAGGGGGGGCGCAGGGTTATGGCTACACCTTC
TRBV28	NA	NA	TRBJ1-2	CASSLRFETQTQFYTF	TGTGCCAGCAGTTTAAGATTCGAGACACAAACTCAGTTCTACACCTTC
TRBV5-6	NA	TRBD2	TRBJ2-1	CASSFGTSLNEQFF	TGTGCCAGCAGCTTTGGGACTAGTCTGAATGAGCAGTTCTTC
TRBV7-3	NA	TRBD2	TRBJ2-3	CASSSQPGLTTDTQYF	TGTGCCAGCAGCTCCCAGCCGGGACTAACCACAGATACGCAGTATTTT
TRBV5-6	NA	TRBD1	TRBJ1-5	CASSFGTGVNQPQHF	TGTGCCAGCAGCTTCGGGACAGGGGTAAATCAGCCCCAGCATTTT
TRBV10-3	NA	TRBD1	TRBJ1-4	CAIRPGQSNEKLFF	TGTGCCATCAGACCGGGACAGAGTAATGAAAAACTGTTTTTT
TRBV28	NA	TRBD1	TRBJ1-2	CASSLDRGGYGYTF	TGTGCCAGCAGTTTGGACAGGGGCGGCTATGGCTACACCTTC
TRBV5-1	once	TRBD2	TRBJ2-1	CASSVRLAGGPSLESPLRNEQFF	TGCGCCAGCAGCGTGAGACTAGCGGGGGGGCCAAGCCTGGAGTCGCCCCTGCGGAATGAGCAGTTCTTC
TRBV5-6	NA	NA	TRBJ1-6	CASSLARGSYNSPLHF	TGTGCCAGCAGCTTGGCGCGGGGGTCCTATAATTCACCCCTCCACTTT
TRBV6-5	NA	TRBD1	TRBJ1-4	CASSFTGEPEKLFF	TGTGCCAGCAGTTTCACAGGGGAACCGGAAAAACTGTTTTTT
TRBV11-2	NA	NA	TRBJ1-1	CASSLTQVMNTEAFF	TGTGCCAGCAGCTTAACTCAGGTCATGAACACTGAAGCTTTCTTT
TRBV9	NA	NA	TRBJ1-3	CASSVGPPGQGNTIYF	TGTGCCAGCAGCGTAGGACCCCCCGGACAGGGAAACACCATATATTTT
TRBV19	NA	NA	TRBJ2-3	CASSITGSEINTQYF	TGTGCCAGTAGCATTACAGGGAGCGAGATTAATACGCAGTATTTT
TRBV7-2	NA	NA	TRBJ2-3	CASSLVTGQDTQYF	TGTGCCAGCAGCTTAGTAACAGGACAAGATACGCAGTATTTT
TRBV29-1	NA	NA	TRBJ2-7	CSVEGGYEQYF	TGCAGCGTTGAAGGGGGCTACGAGCAGTACTTC
TRBV29-1	NA	NA	TRBJ2-1	CSVEIRGHSNNEQFF	TGCAGCGTTGAAATCCGGGGACATTCTAACAATGAGCAGTTCTTC
TRBV7-9	NA	NA	TRBJ2-7	CASSFNSPSYEQYF	TGTGCCAGCAGCTTTAACAGCCCCTCCTACGAGCAGTACTTC
TRBV6-1	once	TRBD1	TRBJ2-5	CASSDGTAKETQYF	TGTGCCAGCAGTGACGGGACAGCGAAAGAGACCCAGTACTTC
TRBV5-5	NA	TRBD2	TRBJ2-3	CASSFLAGATTDTQYF	TGTGCCAGCAGCTTTCTAGCGGGGGCCACCACAGATACGCAGTATTTT
TRBV7-2	NA	NA	TRBJ2-3	CASSFRGASTDTQYF	TGTGCCAGCAGCTTTCGGGGGGCATCCACAGATACGCAGTATTTT
TRBV19	NA	TRBD1	TRBJ2-2	CASSTNRGLFTGELFF	TGTGCCAGTAGTACGAACAGGGGGCTGTTCACCGGGGAGCTGTTTTTT
TRBV23-1	NA	NA	TRBJ1-2	CASSALPGYTF	TGCGCCAGCAGTGCACTGCCGGGCTACACCTTC
TRBV11-2	NA	TRBD1	TRBJ2-5	CASSLDEGTEETQYF	TGTGCCAGCAGCTTAGATGAGGGGACAGAAGAGACCCAGTACTTC
TRBV6-1	NA	NA	TRBJ2-7	CASSVGGATREQYF	TGTGCCAGCAGTGTTGGGGGCGCTACTCGGGAGCAGTACTTC
TRBV28	NA	TRBD1	TRBJ1-4	CASSFSLQGKATNEKLFF	TGTGCCAGCAGTTTTAGCCTACAGGGGAAAGCAACTAATGAAAAACTGTTTTTT
TRBV10-2	NA	NA	TRBJ2-7	CASRSQGAYEQYF	TGCGCCAGCAGGTCGCAGGGCGCCTACGAGCAGTACTTC
TRBV5-1	NA	TRBD2	TRBJ2-3	CASSPRPGGTDTQYF	TGCGCCAGCAGCCCCCGCCCGGGAGGGACAGATACGCAGTATTTT
TRBV6-5	NA	NA	TRBJ1-1	CASSYQKNTEAFF	TGTGCCAGCAGTTACCAGAAGAACACTGAAGCTTTCTTT
TRBV7-9	NA	TRBD1	TRBJ2-7	CASSSDRGFRYEQYF	TGTGCCAGCAGCTCTGACAGGGGATTTAGGTACGAGCAGTACTTC
TRBV29-1	NA	TRBD1	TRBJ2-7	CSARGGQGYEQYF	TGCAGCGCCCGGGGGGGACAGGGGTACGAGCAGTACTTC
TRBV6-1	NA	NA	TRBJ2-3	CASSAPNGGSTDTQYF	TGTGCCAGCAGTGCCCCTAACGGGGGAAGCACAGATACGCAGTATTTT
TRBV6-6	NA	TRBD1	TRBJ2-7	CASNFGRQGRYEQYF	TGTGCCAGCAATTTCGGGCGACAGGGACGGTACGAGCAGTACTTC
TRBV19	NA	NA	TRBJ1-2	CASSITSSYNYGYTF	TGTGCCAGTAGTATTACGTCAAGCTATAACTATGGCTACACCTTC
TRBV7-9	NA	TRBD1	TRBJ2-7	CASSLRGTVVSYEQYF	TGTGCCAGCAGCTTAAGGGGGACAGTTGTCTCCTACGAGCAGTACTTC
TRBV5-6	few	TRBD1	TRBJ1-1	CASSWGTGYTEAFF	TGTGCCAGCAGCTGGGGGACAGGGTACACTGAAGCTTTCTTT
TRBV5-6	few	NA	TRBJ2-5	CASSLDGGWETQYF	TGTGCCAGCAGCTTGGACGGGGGTTGGGAGACCCAGTACTTC
TRBV20-1	NA	NA	TRBJ1-5	CSIGDQPQHF	TGCAGTATAGGAGATCAGCCCCAGCATTTT
TRBV9	NA	NA	TRBJ1-1	CASSRTVYLNTEAFF	TGTGCCAGCAGCCGGACAGTTTACTTGAACACTGAAGCTTTCTTT
TRBV9	NA	NA	TRBJ1-2	CASSSGDSQVYGYTF	TGTGCCAGCAGCTCAGGAGACAGTCAAGTTTATGGCTACACCTTC
TRBV6-5	NA	NA	TRBJ1-6	CASSLRSGTFAPLHF	TGTGCCAGCAGCCTACGATCCGGGACATTTGCACCCCTCCACTTT
TRBV19	once	TRBD1	TRBJ1-1	CASTPTGRWAEAFF	TGTGCCAGTACCCCGACAGGGAGGTGGGCTGAAGCTTTCTTT
TRBV5-8	few	TRBD1	TRBJ1-5	CASSLGQGASPQHF	TGTGCCAGCAGCTTGGGACAGGGGGCTTCGCCCCAGCATTTT
TRBV11-2	few	TRBD2	TRBJ2-1	CASSPPLGGGWGNEQFF	TGTGCCAGCAGCCCACCCTTGGGGGGGGGATGGGGTAATGAGCAGTTCTTC
TRBV5-1	NA	NA	TRBJ1-1	CASSLGDLRNTEAFF	TGCGCCAGCAGCTTGGGGGACTTAAGGAACACTGAAGCTTTCTTT
TRBV9	few	NA	TRBJ2-7	CASSVSGDRSYEQYF	TGTGCCAGCAGCGTATCGGGTGACCGATCCTACGAGCAGTACTTC
TRBV6-1	NA	TRBD1	TRBJ1-5	CASSAGTGMDQPQHF	TGTGCCAGCAGTGCCGGGACAGGGATGGATCAGCCCCAGCATTTT
TRBV4-1	NA	NA	TRBJ1-1	CASSQDAETEAFF	TGCGCCAGCAGCCAAGATGCGGAGACTGAAGCTTTCTTT